This T cell receptor (beta chain) was documented in a study of T cells in Graves' hyperthyroidism and ophthalmopathy. Study findings and constraints: Ophthalmopathy was told apart from stable hyperthyroidism by a 13 V-J model.

Patients with uncontrolled infections, other autoimmune diseases, pregnancy or lactation were excluded. From approximately 9.3 ml of fresh peripheral blood, PBMCs were isolated. Amplification of TCR beta CDR3 regions used RNA as the template. The TCR CDR3 first-round RT-PCR relied on the HTBI primer set. TCRdb analysed the multiplex PCR reads with MiXCR anew, one entry per CDR3 protein. Here the sample spans approximately 300,000 distinct CDR3 sequences, approximately 15% being singletons. This clonotype showed up many times. What it recognizes is unknown. The specimen was blood. The origin of this receptor is a woman aged 55-75 years with Graves' ophthalmopathy.

CDR3 region: CASSLLSANSYEQYF. CDR3 DNA: TGTGCCAGCAGCTTGTTAAGCGCCAACTCCTACGAGCAGTACTTC. The J gene is TRBJ2-7, the V gene TRBV5-6, with unresolved D. V lost 1 base to trimming and J lost 0 bases, with 11 bases between them. This CDR3 has 15 amino acids. Per the germline V gene, CDR1 is SGHDT and CDR2 is YYEEEE. The full variable domain, with the rest looked up from reference TRBV5-6 and TRBJ2-7, is DAGVTQSPTHLIKTRGQQVTLRCSPKSGHDTVSWYQQALGQGPQFIFQYYEEEERQRGNFPDRFSGHQFPNYSSELNVNALLLGDSALYLCASSLLSANSYEQYFGPGTRLTVT.